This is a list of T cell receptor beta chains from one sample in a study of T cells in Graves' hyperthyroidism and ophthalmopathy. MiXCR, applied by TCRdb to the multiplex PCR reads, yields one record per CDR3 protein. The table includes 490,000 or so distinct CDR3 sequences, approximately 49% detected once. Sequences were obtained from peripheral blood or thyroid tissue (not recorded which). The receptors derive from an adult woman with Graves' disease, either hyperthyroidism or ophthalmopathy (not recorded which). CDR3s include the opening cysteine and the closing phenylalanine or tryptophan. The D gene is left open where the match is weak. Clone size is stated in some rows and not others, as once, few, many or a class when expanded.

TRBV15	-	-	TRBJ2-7	TGTGCCACCAGCAGAGGAAACGCCGCCTACGAGCAGTACTTC	CATSRGNAAYEQYF
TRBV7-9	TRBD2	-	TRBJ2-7	TGCGCCAGCAGGCGGGAGGGCTACGAGCAGTACTTC	CASRREGYEQYF
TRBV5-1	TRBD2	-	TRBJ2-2	TGCGCCAGCAGCTCTAGACTAGCGGGAGGGCCGGGCACCGGGGAGCTGTTTTTT	CASSSRLAGGPGTGELFF
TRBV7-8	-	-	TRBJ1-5	TGTGCCAGCCGCGACCCACCAAATCAGCCCCAGCATTTT	CASRDPPNQPQHF
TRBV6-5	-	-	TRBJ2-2	TGTGCCAGCAGTCCCCGGGGAAAAACCGGGGAGCTGTTTTTT	CASSPRGKTGELFF
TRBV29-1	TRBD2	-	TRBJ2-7	TGCAGCGTTGTCTCAGCGGGAGTGGAAGCCGCGCAGTACTTC	CSVVSAGVEAAQYF
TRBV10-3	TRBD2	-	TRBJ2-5	TGTGCCATCAGAGCGGGAGGGTCCGGGGAGACCCAGTACTTC	CAIRAGGSGETQYF
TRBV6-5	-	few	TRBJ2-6	TGTGCCAGCAGTTACTCGCCTGGGGCCAACGTCCTGACTTTC	CASSYSPGANVLTF
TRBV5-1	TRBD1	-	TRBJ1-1	TGCGCCAGCGGCTTGGACAGGGCCGCCAACACTGAAGCTTTCTTT	CASGLDRAANTEAFF
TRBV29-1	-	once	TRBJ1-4	TGCAGCGCGACAGAGGCTCCTTTTTTT	CSATEAPFF
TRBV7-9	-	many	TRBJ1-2	TGTGCCAGCAGCTTAGCGGAAGACAGGCGGAATGGCTACACCTTC	CASSLAEDRRNGYTF